This entry features one T cell receptor beta chain sequence. These data come from a study of blood T cell repertoires in COVID-19. Trimming cost V 4 bases and J 0 bases; bases outside gene matches: 5. The CDR3 spans 17 residues. Per germline, CDR1 SEHNR and CDR2 FQNEAQ (reference sequence). Study processing details: Reference gene primer amplification gave estimated nucleated cell counts. Profiling relied on immunoSEQ multiplex PCR, and the TCRdb table lists in-frame clones only, not all of them. The D gene and trimming were derived from the DNA, and the V and J assignments and clone size from that table. The sample holds 200,000 to 250,000 clones; 88% are singletons and the top ten take approximately 3.5%.

This chain joins TRBV7-9 and TRBJ2-7, with 14 bases that match TRBD2. The source of this sequence is a woman under 40 who had been exposed to COVID-19. The sequencing sample was made of PBMCs or T cells enriched from blood (not recorded which). The CDR3, as DNA: TGTGCCAGCAGCTCGGGACTAGCGGGGGCCCTCTCCTACGAGCAGTACTTC. The encoded protein is CASSSGLAGALSYEQYF.